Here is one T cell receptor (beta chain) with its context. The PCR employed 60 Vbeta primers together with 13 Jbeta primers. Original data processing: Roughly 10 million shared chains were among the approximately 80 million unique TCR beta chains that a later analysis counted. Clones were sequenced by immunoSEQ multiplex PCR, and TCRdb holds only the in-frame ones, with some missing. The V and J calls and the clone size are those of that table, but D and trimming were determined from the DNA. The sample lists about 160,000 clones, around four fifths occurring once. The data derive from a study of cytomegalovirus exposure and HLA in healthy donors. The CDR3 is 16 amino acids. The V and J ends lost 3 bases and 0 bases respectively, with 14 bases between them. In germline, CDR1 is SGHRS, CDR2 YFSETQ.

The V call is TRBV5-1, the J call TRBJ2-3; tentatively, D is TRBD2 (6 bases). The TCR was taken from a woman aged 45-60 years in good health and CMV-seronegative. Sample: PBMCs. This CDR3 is CASSSFGGKSTDTQYF. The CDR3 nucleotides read TGCGCCAGCAGCTCTTTCGGCGGGAAGAGCACAGATACGCAGTATTTT. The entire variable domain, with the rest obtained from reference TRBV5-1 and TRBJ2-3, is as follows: KAGVTQTPRYLIKTRGQQVTLSCSPISGHRSVSWYQQTPGQGLQFLFEYFSETQRNKGNFPGRFSGRQFSNSRSEMNVSTLELGDSALYLCASSSFGGKSTDTQYFGPGTRLTVL.